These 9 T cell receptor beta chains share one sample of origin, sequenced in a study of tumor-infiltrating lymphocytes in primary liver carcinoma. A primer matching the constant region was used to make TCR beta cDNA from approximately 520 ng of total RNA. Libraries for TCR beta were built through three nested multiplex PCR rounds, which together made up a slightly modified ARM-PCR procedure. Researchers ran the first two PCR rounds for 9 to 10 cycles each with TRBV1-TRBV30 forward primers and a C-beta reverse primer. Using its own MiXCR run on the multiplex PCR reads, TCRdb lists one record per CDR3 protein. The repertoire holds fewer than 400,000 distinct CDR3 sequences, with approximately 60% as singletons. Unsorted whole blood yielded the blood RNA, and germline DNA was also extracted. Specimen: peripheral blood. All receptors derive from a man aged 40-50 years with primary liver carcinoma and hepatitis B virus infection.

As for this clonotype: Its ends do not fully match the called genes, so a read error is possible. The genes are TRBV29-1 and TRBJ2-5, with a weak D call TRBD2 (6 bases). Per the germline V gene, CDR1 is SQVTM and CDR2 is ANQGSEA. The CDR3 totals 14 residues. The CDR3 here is CSVPRGGNGETQYF. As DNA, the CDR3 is TGCAGCGTCCCTAGGGGCGGGAACGGAGAGACCCAATACTTC. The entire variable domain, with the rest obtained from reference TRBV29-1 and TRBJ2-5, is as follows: SAVISQKPSRDICQRGTSLTIQCQVDSQVTMMFWYRQQPGQSLTLIATANQGSEATYESGFVIDKFPISRPNLTFSTLTVSNMSPEDSSIYLCSVPRGGNGETQYFGPGTRLLVL.

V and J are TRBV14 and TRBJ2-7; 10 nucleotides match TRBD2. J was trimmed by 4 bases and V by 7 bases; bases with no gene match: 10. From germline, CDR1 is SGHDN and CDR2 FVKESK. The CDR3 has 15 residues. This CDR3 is CASNQAGLADYEQYF. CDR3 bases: TGTGCCAGCAATCAAGCAGGACTAGCGGATTACGAGCAGTACTTC.

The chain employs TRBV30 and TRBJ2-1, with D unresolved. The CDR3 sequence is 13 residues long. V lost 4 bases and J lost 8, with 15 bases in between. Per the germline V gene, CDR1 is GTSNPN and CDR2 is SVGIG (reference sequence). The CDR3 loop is CAWISPVLYEQFF. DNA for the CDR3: TGTGCCTGGATCTCCCCGGTGTTGTATGAGCAGTTCTTC.

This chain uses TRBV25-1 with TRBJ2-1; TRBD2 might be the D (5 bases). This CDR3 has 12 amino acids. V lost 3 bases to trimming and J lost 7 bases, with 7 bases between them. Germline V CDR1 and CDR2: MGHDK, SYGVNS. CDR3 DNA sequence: TGTGCCAGCAGTGATGTAGCGAATGAGCAGTTCTTC. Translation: CASSDVANEQFF. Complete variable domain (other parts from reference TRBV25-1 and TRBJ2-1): EADIYQTPRYLVIGTGKKITLECSQTMGHDKMYWYQQDPGMELHLIHYSYGVNSTEKGDLSSESTVSRIRTEHFPLTLESARPSHTSQYLCASSDVANEQFFGPGTRLTVL.

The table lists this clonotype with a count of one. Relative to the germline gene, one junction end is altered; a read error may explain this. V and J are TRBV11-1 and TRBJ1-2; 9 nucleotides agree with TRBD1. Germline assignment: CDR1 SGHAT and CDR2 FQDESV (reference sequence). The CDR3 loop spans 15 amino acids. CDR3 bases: TGTGGCAGCAGCCCGATACAGGGGGCTGGCTATGACTACACCTTC. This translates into CGSSPIQGAGYDYTF. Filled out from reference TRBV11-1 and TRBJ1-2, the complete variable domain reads EAEVAQSPRYKITEKSQAVAFWCDPISGHATLYWYRQILGQGPELLVQFQDESVVDDSQLPKDRFSAERLKGVDSTLKIQPAELGDSAMYLCGSSPIQGAGYDYTFGSGTRLTVV.

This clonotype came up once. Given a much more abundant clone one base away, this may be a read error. The CDR3 loop reads CASSFSWGRGYTF. The CDR3 DNA reads TGTGCCAGCAGTTTCTCGTGGGGCCGGGGCTACACCTTC. The rearrangement uses TRBV12-3 or TRBV12-4 and TRBJ1-2, with D possibly being TRBD1 (5 bases). The CDR3 totals 13 residues. V was trimmed by 3 bases and J by 8 bases, leaving 13 bases between them.

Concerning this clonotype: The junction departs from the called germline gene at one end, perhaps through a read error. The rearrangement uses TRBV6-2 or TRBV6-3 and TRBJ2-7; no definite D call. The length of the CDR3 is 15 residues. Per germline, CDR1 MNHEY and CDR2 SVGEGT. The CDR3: CARSYPRMSSYEQYF. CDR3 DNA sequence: TGTGCCCGCAGTTACCCGAGAATGAGCTCCTACGAGCAATACTTC.

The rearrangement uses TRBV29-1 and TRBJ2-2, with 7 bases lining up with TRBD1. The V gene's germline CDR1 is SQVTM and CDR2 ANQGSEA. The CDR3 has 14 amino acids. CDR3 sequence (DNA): TGCAACGTCGACCGGCGCACAGGGGCCGGGGAGCTGTTTTTT. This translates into CNVDRRTGAGELFF.

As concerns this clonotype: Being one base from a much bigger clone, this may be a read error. The CDR3 nucleotides are TGCGCCAGCAGCCGGGGACTAGCGGCTAGCACAGATACGCAGTATTTT. This sequence encodes CASSRGLAASTDTQYF. The genes are TRBV4-3 and TRBJ2-3, with 11 bases that match TRBD2. CDR1 LGHNA and CDR2 YSLEER come from the germline V gene. V shed 4 bases and J 0 bases; nucleotides not matched to a gene: 3. The CDR3 totals 16 residues.